Presented here are 27 T cell receptor beta chains from one specimen sequenced in a study of regulatory T cells in long-lasting Graves disease. The authors built TCR beta libraries using iRepertoire HTBI primers and Arm-PCR of CDR3 regions. TCRdb reprocessed the multiplex PCR reads via MiXCR and lists one record per CDR3 protein. The sample lists roughly 430,000 distinct CDR3 sequences, 21% occurring once. Time point in this sample: persistent/refractory GD, antithyroid drugs over 5 years with positive TRAb. After RNA was extracted from PBMCs, the TCR library was made from it. Sample: peripheral blood mononuclear cells (PBMCs), taken when the disease was refractory, from a patient treated with antithyroid drugs. Receptor source: a female donor with Graves disease.

The chain carries TRBV6-1 and TRBJ2-7; D possibly uses TRBD1 or TRBD2 (5 bases each). The V gene's germline CDR1 is MNHNS and CDR2 SASEGT. With 3 bases removed from V and 1 base from J, the gap between germline ends came to 10 bases. This CDR3 has 14 residues. DNA for the CDR3: TGTGCCAGCAGTGACCGGGACGGGTCCTACGAGCAGTACTTC. This translates into CASSDRDGSYEQYF.

This clonotype has at least ten counts. The chain employs TRBV28 and TRBJ2-5, with D perhaps TRBD1 or TRBD2 (5 bases each). Germline-derived CDR1 and CDR2 are MDHEN and SYDVKM. Trimming took 3 bases from V and 0 from J, leaving 29 bases between them. The CDR3 covers 21 residues. CDR3 sequence: CASSFVWTPTGAGGYQETQYF. As DNA, the CDR3 is TGTGCCAGCAGTTTTGTGTGGACCCCAACCGGGGCAGGTGGTTACCAAGAGACCCAGTACTTC.

This clonotype was detected only a few times. In DNA, the CDR3 is TGTGCCAGCATGAGGGACAGGGGGACAGATACGCAGTATTTT. This translates into CASMRDRGTDTQYF. The gene calls are TRBV2 and TRBJ2-3; TRBD1 matches at 11 bases. The V and J ends lost 7 bases and 3 bases, in that order; junction bases with no gene match: 3. Germline-derived CDR1 and CDR2 are SNHLY and FYNNEI. This CDR3 region has 14 residues.

Ten or more counts support this clonotype. The chain links TRBV6-5 to TRBJ2-5, with D possibly being TRBD2 (6 bases). V was cut by 2 bases and J by 5 bases, with 12 bases left in between. Germline assignment: CDR1 MNHEY and CDR2 SVGAGI. This CDR3 is built from 14 residues. Written as DNA, the CDR3 is TGTGCCAGCAGTTACGGTTCCGGAGGGGAGACCCAGTACTTC. It codes for CASSYGSGGETQYF.

This chain links TRBV5-1 with TRBJ2-3, with 11 bases that match TRBD2. CDR3 length: 16 amino acids. V gave up 5 bases and J gave up 3 bases; unmatched junction bases: 8. The germline gives CDR1 SGHRS, CDR2 YFSETQ. The CDR3 protein is CASRPSGLAETDTQYF. As DNA, the CDR3 is TGCGCCAGCAGGCCCTCGGGACTAGCGGAGACAGATACGCAGTATTTT.

The rearrangement joins TRBV15 to TRBJ2-7, with 10 nucleotides matching TRBD1. This CDR3 contains 15 residues. V gave up 5 bases and J gave up 5 bases; unmatched junction bases: 9. Germline V gene lookup returns CDR1 LNHNV and CDR2 YYDKDF (reference sequence). This CDR3 is CATSVKGQGVDEQYF. Written as DNA, the CDR3 is TGTGCCACCAGCGTTAAAGGACAGGGGGTCGACGAGCAGTACTTC.

This clonotype was counted ten times or more. V and J are TRBV10-2 and TRBJ2-5; D is uncertain. The CDR3 has 12 amino acids. Germline-derived CDR1 and CDR2 are WSHSY and SAAADI. V was shortened by 3 bases and J by 1 base, with 3 bases between the two germline ends. In nucleotides, the CDR3 is TGCGCCAGCAGTGAAGCCCAAGAGACCCAGTACTTC. Translated, it gives CASSEAQETQYF.

Note on this clonotype: A read error may explain this, as a much larger clone is one base away. The rearrangement joins TRBV7-9 to TRBJ2-1, with D tentatively TRBD2 (5 bases). The germline CDR1 and CDR2 sequences are SEHNR and FQNEAQ (reference sequence). V was shortened by 2 bases and J by 9 bases, with 14 bases between the two germline ends. This CDR3 is 14 amino acids long. The CDR3 reads CASSLPGPGSEQFF. The CDR3 DNA follows: TGTGCCAGCAGCTTACCAGGCCCGGGGAGTGAGCAGTTCTTC.

This clonotype has ten or more counts. The V gene is TRBV6-1, the J gene TRBJ1-1, with D unclear. Deletions cut 1 base from V and 2 bases from J, with 8 bases between. The CDR3 is 14 residues long. The germline CDR1 and CDR2 sequences are MNHNS and SASEGT. DNA of the CDR3: TGTGCCAGCAGTGAAGGAGGAGTTAACACTGAAGCTTTCTTT. As protein: CASSEGGVNTEAFF.

This clonotype was recorded many times. This sequence joins TRBV11-2 and TRBJ2-7, with D perhaps matching TRBD1 (6 bases). The germline gives CDR1 SGHAT, CDR2 FQNNGV. V shed 2 bases and J shed 3 bases, with 11 bases lying between them. The CDR3 length is 14 residues. CDR3 sequence (DNA): TGTGCCAGCAGCTTATCCGGACAGTACTACGAGCAGTACTTC. Amino acids: CASSLSGQYYEQYF. Full variable domain (outside the CDR3, taken from reference TRBV11-2 and TRBJ2-7): EAGVAQSPRYKIIEKRQSVAFWCNPISGHATLYWYQQILGQGPKLLIQFQNNGVVDDSQLPKDRFSAERLKGVDSTLKIQPAKLEDSAVYLCASSLSGQYYEQYFGPGTRLTVT.

In the case of this clonotype: A much more abundant neighbour one base away suggests this may be a read error. V gene TRBV6-1 combines with J gene TRBJ2-7; possibly TRBD2 for D (6 bases). This CDR3 is built from 13 residues. CDR1 and CDR2 from the germline V gene are MNHNS and SASEGT. V was pared by 7 bases and J by 2 bases, with 12 bases between. Here the CDR3 reads CASTTPGAYEQYF. CDR3 coding DNA: TGTGCCAGCACGACCCCGGGGGCCTACGAGCAGTACTTC.

This clonotype showed up just a few times. The CDR3 nucleotides read TGTGCCAGCAGTTACTCCTCCGGGACTAGCGGGAGCGGGTACGAGCAGTACTTC. It is translated as CASSYSSGTSGSGYEQYF. The chain joins TRBV6-5 to TRBJ2-7, with TRBD2 matching over 14 bases. The V gene's germline CDR1 is MNHEY and CDR2 SVGAGI. The CDR3 consists of 18 residues. J was trimmed by 4 bases and V by 0 bases; bases with no gene match: 8.

Turning to this clonotype: This sequence may be a read error, since a much larger clone differs from it by one base. This chain links TRBV20-1 with TRBJ1-5, with TRBD1 as a possible D gene (5 bases). The CDR3 has 13 residues. Germline values: CDR1 DFQATT, CDR2 SNEGSKA (reference sequence). Written as DNA, the CDR3 is TGCAGTGCTAATTCCGGGGGGAATCAGCCCCGGCATTTT. Translating gives CSANSGGNQPRHF.

This clonotype showed up many times. The chain links TRBV2 to TRBJ1-1, with no clear D. The CDR3 loop spans 16 amino acids. CDR1 is SNHLY and CDR2 is FYNNEI in the germline V gene. The V end lost 1 base, the J end lost 3 bases, and 15 bases lay between the germline ends. In DNA, the CDR3 is TGTGCCAGCAGTGAAGTTCATCGGCTCCTCGACACTGAAGCTTTCTTT. As protein: CASSEVHRLLDTEAFF.

This clonotype was seen at least ten times. The V and J genes are TRBV6-1 and TRBJ2-7; D not certain. CDR1 and CDR2 (germline): MNHNS, SASEGT. Between the trimmed V and J ends, which lost 3 bases and 9 bases, there was a span of 9 bases. There are 11 residues in the CDR3. CDR3 DNA sequence: TGTGCCAGCAGTGACCGGTGGGTGCAGTACTTC. It codes for CASSDRWVQYF.

V usage is TRBV27 and J usage is TRBJ1-5, with 10 bases aligning to TRBD1. The CDR3 has 15 residues. The V gene's germline CDR1 is MNHEY and CDR2 SMNVEV (reference sequence). The trim removed 8 bases at V and 3 bases at J, leaving 7 bases unmatched. CDR3 DNA sequence: TGTGCCAGCGGGACCGGACAGGGGGTCAATCAGCCCCAGCATTTT. Amino acid sequence: CASGTGQGVNQPQHF.

In this sample, this clonotype turned up many times. This sequence joins TRBV24-1 and TRBJ2-5; the match to TRBD2 covers 11 bases. With 6 bases clipped from V and 3 bases from J, the junction kept 2 bases outside the gene matches. Germline V gene lookup returns CDR1 KGHDR and CDR2 SFDVKD. The CDR3 has 14 amino acids. The CDR3 DNA follows: TGTGCCACCAGTCCTAGCGGGAGGAAAGAGACCCAGTACTTC. Translated: CATSPSGRKETQYF.

The chain links TRBV19 to TRBJ2-7; TRBD2 aligns across 7 bases. V was clipped by 10 bases and J by 1 base; unmatched bases: 10. Germline values: CDR1 LNHDA, CDR2 SQIVND (reference sequence). The CDR3 is made up of 14 amino acids. The CDR3: CATRAGVGSYEQYF. The DNA for the CDR3 is TGTGCCACGAGGGCGGGAGTGGGTTCCTACGAGCAGTACTTC.

The chain is built from TRBV3-1 and TRBJ1-1; D ambiguous. This CDR3 contains 16 residues. Germline assignment: CDR1 LGHDT and CDR2 YNNKEL (reference sequence). Trimming left V 0 bases short and J 1 base short, with 12 bases between. The CDR3 spells CASSQDPGQPNTEAFF. The CDR3 nucleotides are TGTGCCAGCAGCCAAGATCCGGGTCAGCCGAACACTGAAGCTTTCTTT.

As concerns this clonotype: Since a far larger clone is one base different, this is likely a read error. V gene TRBV9 combines with J gene TRBJ2-2; D is ambiguous. The CDR3 extends over 13 amino acids. The ends were cut back, 0 bases at V and 1 base at J, with 1 base in the middle. The germline gives CDR1 SGDLS, CDR2 YYNGEE. In nucleotides, the CDR3 is TGTGCCAGCAGCGTAGAGAACACCGGGGAGCTGTTTTTT. Translating it yields CASSVENTGELFF.

In its sample, this clonotype was seen a few times. The chain recombines TRBV28 with TRBJ2-2; 9 nucleotides agree with TRBD1. The CDR3 is 17 amino acids. V lost 3 bases and J lost 0; bases outside the gene matches: 5. Germline CDR1 and CDR2: MDHEN and SYDVKM. CDR3 sequence (DNA): TGTGCCAGCAGTTTCAACAGGGGGCTTTCGAACACCGGGGAGCTGTTTTTT. Amino acid sequence: CASSFNRGLSNTGELFF.

This clonotype was counted between two and nine times. This chain joins TRBV5-4 and TRBJ2-2, with D hard to call. Germline V gives CDR1 SGHNT, CDR2 YYREEE (reference sequence). V was shortened by 5 bases and J by 5 bases, with 7 bases between the two germline ends. The CDR3 spans 12 residues. CDR3 DNA: TGTGCCAGCAGATATCCGACCGGGGAGCTGTTTTTT. Translating gives CASRYPTGELFF.

The sample holds many counts of this clonotype. The chain is built from TRBV2 and TRBJ1-5; possibly TRBD1 for D (5 bases). The ends were cut back, 5 bases at V and 0 bases at J, with 17 bases in the middle. CDR1 is SNHLY and CDR2 is FYNNEI in the germline V gene. The CDR3 runs 17 residues. CDR3: CASSRVISGYSNQPQHF. The CDR3, as DNA: TGTGCCAGCAGTAGGGTGATTTCAGGGTATAGCAATCAGCCCCAGCATTTT.

V gene TRBV20-1 combines with J gene TRBJ2-7; D is undetermined. The V and J ends lost 4 bases and 2 bases respectively, with 12 bases between them. Germline values: CDR1 DFQATT, CDR2 SNEGSKA (reference sequence). The CDR3 is 13 amino acids. CDR3 bases: TGCAGTGCTACCGACCAGGACCCCTACGAGCAGTACTTC. Its translation is CSATDQDPYEQYF.

The chain couples TRBV10-3 to TRBJ1-3; no clear D. This CDR3 comprises 16 residues. CDR1 ENHRY and CDR2 SYGVKD come from the germline V gene. Between the trimmed V and J ends, which lost 4 bases and 0 bases, there was a span of 13 bases. CDR3 amino acids: CAISGPTLSSGNTIYF. For the CDR3, the DNA is TGTGCCATCAGTGGACCTACACTCAGCTCTGGAAACACCATATATTTT.

This clonotype appeared many times. CDR3 residues: CATASALQETQYF. The CDR3, as DNA: TGTGCCACCGCTTCGGCCTTACAAGAGACCCAGTACTTC. The genes are TRBV24-1 and TRBJ2-5; no reliable D call. There are 13 residues in the CDR3. Germline V gene lookup returns CDR1 KGHDR and CDR2 SFDVKD. V was clipped by 9 bases and J by 2 bases, with 12 bases between them.

In its sample, this clonotype was seen many times. The CDR3 spells CSASPEGAGYEQYF. In DNA, the CDR3 is TGCAGTGCTAGCCCCGAGGGGGCGGGCTACGAGCAGTACTTC. The V gene is TRBV20-1, the J gene TRBJ2-7, with 7 positions matching TRBD1. Germline V CDR1 and CDR2: DFQATT, SNEGSKA (reference sequence). The V gene end was trimmed by 3 bases and the J gene end by 3 bases; junction bases not matched to a gene: 8. The CDR3 has 14 amino acids.